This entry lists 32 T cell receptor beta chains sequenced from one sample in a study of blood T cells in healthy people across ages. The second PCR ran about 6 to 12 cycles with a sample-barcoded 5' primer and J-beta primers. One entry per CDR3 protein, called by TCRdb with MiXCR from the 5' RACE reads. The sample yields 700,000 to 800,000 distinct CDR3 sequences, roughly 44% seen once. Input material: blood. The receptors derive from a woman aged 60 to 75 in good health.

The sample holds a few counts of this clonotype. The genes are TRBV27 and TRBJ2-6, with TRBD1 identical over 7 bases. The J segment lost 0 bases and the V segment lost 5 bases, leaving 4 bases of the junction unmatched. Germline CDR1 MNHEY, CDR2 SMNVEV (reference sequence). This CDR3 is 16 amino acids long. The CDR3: CASSKDRSSGANVLTF. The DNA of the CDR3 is TGTGCCAGCAGTAAGGACAGGAGCTCTGGGGCCAACGTCCTGACTTTC.

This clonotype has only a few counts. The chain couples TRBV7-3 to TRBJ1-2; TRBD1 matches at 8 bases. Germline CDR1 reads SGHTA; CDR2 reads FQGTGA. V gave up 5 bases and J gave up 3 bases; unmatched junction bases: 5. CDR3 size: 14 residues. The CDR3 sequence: CASSAKTGDYGYTF. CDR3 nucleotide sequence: TGTGCCAGCAGCGCCAAGACAGGGGACTATGGCTACACCTTC.

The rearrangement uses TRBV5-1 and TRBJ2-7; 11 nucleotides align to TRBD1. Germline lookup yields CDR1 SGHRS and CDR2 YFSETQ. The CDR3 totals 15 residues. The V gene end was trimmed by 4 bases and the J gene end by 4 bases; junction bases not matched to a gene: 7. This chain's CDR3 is CASSPSDRGPYEQYF. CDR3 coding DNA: TGCGCCAGCAGCCCCTCGGACAGGGGGCCGTACGAGCAGTACTTC.

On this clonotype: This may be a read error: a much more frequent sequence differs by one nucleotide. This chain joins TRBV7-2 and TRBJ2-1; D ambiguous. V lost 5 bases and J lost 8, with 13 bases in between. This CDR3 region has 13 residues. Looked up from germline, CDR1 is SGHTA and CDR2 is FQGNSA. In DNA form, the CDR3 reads TGTACCAGCAGCAACATGCCCGGCTATGAGCAGTTCTTC. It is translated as CTSSNMPGYEQFF.

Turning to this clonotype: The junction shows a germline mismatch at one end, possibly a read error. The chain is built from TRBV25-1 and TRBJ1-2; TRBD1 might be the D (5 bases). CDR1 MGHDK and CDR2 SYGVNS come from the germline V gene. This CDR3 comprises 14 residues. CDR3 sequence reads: CASSDFGQGYGHTF. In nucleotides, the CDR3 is TGTGCCAGCAGTGATTTCGGGCAGGGTTATGGCCACACCTTC.

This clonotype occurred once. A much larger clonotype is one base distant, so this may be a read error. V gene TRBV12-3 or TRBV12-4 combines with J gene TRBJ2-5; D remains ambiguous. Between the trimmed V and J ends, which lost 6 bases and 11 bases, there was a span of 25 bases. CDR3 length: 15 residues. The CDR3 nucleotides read TGTGCCAGCAGCAACATGAAAAGTGGACGCAATGAGCAGTACTTC. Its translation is CASSNMKSGRNEQYF.

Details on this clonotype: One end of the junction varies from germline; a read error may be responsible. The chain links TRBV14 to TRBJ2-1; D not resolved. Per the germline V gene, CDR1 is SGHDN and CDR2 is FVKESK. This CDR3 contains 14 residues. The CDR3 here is CASSQVISYSEQFF. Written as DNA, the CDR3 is TGTGCCAGCAGCCAAGTAATTTCCTACAGTGAGCAGTTCTTC. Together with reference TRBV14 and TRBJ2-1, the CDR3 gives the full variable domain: EAGVTQFPSHSVIEKGQTVTLRCDPISGHDNLYWYRRVMGKEIKFLLHFVKESKQDESGMPNNRFLAERTGGTYSTLKVQPAELEDSGVYFCASSQVISYSEQFFGPGTRLTVL.

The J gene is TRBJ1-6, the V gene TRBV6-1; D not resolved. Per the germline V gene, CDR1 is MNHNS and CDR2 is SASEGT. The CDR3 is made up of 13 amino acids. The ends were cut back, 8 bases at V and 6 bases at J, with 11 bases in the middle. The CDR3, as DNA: TGTGCCAGCGGCGTCTCGGCTAATTCACCCCTCCACTTT. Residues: CASGVSANSPLHF.

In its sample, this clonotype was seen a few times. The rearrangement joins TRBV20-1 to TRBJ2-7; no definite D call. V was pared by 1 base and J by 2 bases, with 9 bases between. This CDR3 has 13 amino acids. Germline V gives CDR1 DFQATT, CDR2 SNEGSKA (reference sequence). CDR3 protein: CSARGTETYEQYF. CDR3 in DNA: TGCAGTGCTAGAGGGACCGAAACCTACGAGCAGTACTTC.

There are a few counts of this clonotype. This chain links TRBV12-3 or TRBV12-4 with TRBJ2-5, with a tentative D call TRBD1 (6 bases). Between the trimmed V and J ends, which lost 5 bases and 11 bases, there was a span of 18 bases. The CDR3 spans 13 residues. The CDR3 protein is CASSPTGSNEQYF. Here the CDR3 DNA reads TGTGCCAGCAGTCCGACAGGTTCCAATGAGCAGTACTTC.

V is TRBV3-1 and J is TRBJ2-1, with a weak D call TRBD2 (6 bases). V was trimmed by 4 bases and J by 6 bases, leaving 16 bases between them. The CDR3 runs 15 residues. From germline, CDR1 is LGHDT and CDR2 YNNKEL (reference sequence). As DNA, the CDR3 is TGTGCCAGCAGCCCCCGGACCAGCGGGCTCAATGAGCAGTTCTTC. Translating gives CASSPRTSGLNEQFF.

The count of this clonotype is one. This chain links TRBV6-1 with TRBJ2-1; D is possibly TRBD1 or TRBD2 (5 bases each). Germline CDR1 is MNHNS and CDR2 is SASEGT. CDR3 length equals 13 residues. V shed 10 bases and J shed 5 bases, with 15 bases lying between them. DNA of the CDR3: TGTGCCACTTCTGACCGGGGCCACAATGAGCAGTTCTTC. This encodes CATSDRGHNEQFF.

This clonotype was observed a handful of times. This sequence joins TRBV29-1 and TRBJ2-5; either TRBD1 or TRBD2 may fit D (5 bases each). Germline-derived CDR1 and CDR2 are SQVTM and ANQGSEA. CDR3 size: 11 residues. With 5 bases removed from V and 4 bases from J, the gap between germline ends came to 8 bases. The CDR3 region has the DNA TGCAGCGTTTCTGGGGGAGAGACCCAGTACTTC. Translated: CSVSGGETQYF.

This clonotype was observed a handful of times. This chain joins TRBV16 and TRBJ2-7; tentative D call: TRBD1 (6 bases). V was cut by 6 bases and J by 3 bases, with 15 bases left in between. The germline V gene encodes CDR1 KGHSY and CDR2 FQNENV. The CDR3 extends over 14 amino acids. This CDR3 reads CASSPDRFFYEQYF. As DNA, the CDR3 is TGTGCCAGCAGTCCCGACAGGTTCTTCTACGAGCAGTACTTC.

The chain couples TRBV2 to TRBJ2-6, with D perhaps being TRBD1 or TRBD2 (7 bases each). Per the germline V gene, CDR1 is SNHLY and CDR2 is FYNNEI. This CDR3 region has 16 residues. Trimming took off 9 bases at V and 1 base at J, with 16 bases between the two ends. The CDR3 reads CARGGTVQSGANVLTF. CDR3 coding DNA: TGTGCCAGGGGAGGGACAGTACAATCTGGGGCCAACGTCCTGACTTTC.

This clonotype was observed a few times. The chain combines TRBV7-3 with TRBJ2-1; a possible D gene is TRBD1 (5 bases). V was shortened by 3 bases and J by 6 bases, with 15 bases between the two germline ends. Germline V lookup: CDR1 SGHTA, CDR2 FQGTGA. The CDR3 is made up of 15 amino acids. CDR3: CASSFGAERLNEQFF. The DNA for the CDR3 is TGTGCCAGCAGCTTTGGGGCCGAGCGACTCAATGAGCAGTTCTTC.

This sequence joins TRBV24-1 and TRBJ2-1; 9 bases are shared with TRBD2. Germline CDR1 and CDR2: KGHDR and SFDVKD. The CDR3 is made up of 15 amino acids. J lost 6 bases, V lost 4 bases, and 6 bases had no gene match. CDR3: CATSEPGLATNEQFF. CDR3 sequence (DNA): TGTGCCACCAGTGAGCCAGGACTAGCGACCAATGAGCAGTTCTTC.

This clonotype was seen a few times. The CDR3 DNA reads TGTGCCAGCAGTCCCGACCACAGGGGGGCTAATGAAAAACTGTTTTTT. Its translation is CASSPDHRGANEKLFF. The chain joins TRBV12-3 or TRBV12-4 to TRBJ1-4; TRBD1 agrees at 8 bases. The CDR3 totals 16 residues. Trimming cost V 5 bases and J 3 bases; bases outside gene matches: 8.

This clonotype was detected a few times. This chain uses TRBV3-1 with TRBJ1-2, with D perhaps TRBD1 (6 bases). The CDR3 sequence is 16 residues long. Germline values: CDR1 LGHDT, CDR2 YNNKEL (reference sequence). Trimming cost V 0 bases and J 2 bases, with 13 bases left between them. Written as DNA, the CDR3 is TGTGCCAGCAGCCAAGATCTTAGGGACATAAACTATGGCTACACCTTC. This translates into CASSQDLRDINYGYTF.

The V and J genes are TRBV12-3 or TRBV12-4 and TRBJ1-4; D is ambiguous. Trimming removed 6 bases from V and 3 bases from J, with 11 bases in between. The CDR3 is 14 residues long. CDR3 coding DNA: TGTGCCAGCAGGGCCACAGTGTCTAATGAAAAACTGTTTTTT. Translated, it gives CASRATVSNEKLFF.

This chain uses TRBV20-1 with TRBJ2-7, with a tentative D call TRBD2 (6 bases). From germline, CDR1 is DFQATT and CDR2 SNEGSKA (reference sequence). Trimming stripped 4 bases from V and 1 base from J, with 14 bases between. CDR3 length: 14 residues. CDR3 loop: CSATLGGASYEQYF. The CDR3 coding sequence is TGCAGTGCTACGCTCGGAGGGGCATCCTACGAGCAGTACTTC.

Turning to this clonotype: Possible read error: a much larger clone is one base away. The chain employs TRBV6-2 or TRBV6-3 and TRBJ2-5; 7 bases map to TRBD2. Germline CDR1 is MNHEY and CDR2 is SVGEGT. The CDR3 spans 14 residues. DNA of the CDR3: TGTGCCGGCAGTTCCGGACCAGCGGGGGAGACCCAGTACTTC. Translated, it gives CAGSSGPAGETQYF.

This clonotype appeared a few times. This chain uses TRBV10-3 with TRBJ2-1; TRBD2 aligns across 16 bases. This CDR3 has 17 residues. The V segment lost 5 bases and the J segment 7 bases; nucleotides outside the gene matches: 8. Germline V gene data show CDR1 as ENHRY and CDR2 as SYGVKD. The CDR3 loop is CAISREGLAGGENEQFF. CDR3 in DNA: TGTGCCATCAGTCGAGAGGGACTAGCGGGAGGGGAGAATGAGCAGTTCTTC.

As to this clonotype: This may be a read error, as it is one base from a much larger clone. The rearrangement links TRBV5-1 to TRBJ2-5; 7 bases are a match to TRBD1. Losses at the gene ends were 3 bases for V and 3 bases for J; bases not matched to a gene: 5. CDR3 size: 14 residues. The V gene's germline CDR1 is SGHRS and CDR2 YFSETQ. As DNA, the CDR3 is TGCGCCAGCAGCTGCCGGGACAGAAAAGAGACCCAGTACTTC. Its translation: CASSCRDRKETQYF.

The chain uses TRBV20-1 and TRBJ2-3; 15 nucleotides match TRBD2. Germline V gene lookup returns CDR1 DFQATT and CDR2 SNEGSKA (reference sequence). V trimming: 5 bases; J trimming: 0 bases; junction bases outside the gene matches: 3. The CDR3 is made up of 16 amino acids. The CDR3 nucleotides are TGCAGTGCTCGGACTAGCGGGAGGGTTAGCACAGATACGCAGTATTTT. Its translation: CSARTSGRVSTDTQYF.

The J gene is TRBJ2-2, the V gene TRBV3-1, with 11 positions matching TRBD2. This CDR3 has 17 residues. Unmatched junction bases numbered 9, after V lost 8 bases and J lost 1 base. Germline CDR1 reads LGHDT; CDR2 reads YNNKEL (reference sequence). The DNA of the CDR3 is TGTGCCAGCCGTTTCATCGGACTAGCGGGGAACACCGGGGAGCTGTTTTTT. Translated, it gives CASRFIGLAGNTGELFF.

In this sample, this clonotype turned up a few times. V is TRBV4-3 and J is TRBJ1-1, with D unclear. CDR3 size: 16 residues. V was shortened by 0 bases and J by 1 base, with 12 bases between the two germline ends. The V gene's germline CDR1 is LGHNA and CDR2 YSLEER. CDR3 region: CASSQDRSVRNTEAFF. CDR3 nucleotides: TGCGCCAGCAGCCAAGACCGTAGTGTTCGGAACACTGAAGCTTTCTTT.

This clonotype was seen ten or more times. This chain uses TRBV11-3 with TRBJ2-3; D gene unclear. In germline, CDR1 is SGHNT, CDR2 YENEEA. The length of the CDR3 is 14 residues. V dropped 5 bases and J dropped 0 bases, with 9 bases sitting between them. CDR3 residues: CASSQGSSTDTQYF. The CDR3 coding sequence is TGTGCCAGCAGCCAAGGGTCTAGCACAGATACGCAGTATTTT.

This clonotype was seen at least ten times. The CDR3 is CSAKAGGTYNEQFF. The CDR3 bases are TGCAGTGCTAAGGCGGGAGGTACCTACAATGAGCAGTTCTTC. The chain combines TRBV20-1 with TRBJ2-1; 8 nucleotides match TRBD2. The length of the CDR3 is 14 residues. Germline V gene data show CDR1 as DFQATT and CDR2 as SNEGSKA (reference sequence). Losses at the gene ends were 4 bases for V and 2 bases for J; bases not matched to a gene: 4.

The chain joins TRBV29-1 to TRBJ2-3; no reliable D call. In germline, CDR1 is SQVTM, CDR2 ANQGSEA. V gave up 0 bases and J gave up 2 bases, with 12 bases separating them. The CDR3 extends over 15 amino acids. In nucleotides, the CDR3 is TGCAGCGTTGAAGATCCCACGGGCCTCACAGATACGCAGTATTTT. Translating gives CSVEDPTGLTDTQYF.

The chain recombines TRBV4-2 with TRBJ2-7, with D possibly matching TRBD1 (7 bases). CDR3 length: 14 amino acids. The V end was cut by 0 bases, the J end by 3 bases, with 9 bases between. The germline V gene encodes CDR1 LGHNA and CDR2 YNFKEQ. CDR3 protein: CASSQDQGGYEQYF. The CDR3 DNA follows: TGTGCCAGCAGCCAAGATCAGGGGGGCTACGAGCAGTACTTC.

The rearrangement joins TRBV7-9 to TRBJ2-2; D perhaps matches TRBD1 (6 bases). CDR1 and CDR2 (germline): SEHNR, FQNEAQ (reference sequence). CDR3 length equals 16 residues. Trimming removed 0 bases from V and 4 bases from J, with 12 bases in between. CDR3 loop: CASSLAGRGSTGELFF. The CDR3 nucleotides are TGTGCCAGCAGCTTAGCGGGAAGGGGGAGCACCGGGGAGCTGTTTTTT.